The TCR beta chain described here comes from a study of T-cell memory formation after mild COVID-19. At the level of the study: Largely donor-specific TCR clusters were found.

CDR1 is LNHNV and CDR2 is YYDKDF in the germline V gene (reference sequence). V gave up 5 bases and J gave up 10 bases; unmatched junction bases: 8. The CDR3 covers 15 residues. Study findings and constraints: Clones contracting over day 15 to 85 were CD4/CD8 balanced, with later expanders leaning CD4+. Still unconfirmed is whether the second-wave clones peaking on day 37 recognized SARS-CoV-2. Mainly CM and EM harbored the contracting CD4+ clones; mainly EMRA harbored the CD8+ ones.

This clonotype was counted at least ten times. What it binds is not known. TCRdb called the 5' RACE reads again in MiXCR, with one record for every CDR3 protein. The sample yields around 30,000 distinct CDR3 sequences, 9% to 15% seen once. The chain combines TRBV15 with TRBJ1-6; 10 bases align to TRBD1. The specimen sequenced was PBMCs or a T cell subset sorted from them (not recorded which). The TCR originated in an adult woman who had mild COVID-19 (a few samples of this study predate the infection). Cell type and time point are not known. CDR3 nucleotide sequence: TGTGCCACCAGCGGAGCCGGGACAGGGGAATCACCCCTCCACTTT. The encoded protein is CATSGAGTGESPLHF.